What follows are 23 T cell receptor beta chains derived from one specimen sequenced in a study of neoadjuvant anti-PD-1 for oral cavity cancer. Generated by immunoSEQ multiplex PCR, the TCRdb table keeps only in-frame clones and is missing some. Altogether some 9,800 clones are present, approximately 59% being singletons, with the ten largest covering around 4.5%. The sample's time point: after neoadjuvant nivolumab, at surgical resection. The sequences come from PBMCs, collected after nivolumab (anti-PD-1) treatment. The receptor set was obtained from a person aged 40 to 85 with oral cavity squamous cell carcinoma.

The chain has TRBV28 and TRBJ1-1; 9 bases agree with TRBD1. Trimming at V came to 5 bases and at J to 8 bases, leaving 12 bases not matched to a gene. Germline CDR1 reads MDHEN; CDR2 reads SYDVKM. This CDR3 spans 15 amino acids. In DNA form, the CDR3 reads TGTGCCAGCAGTATTATATCCGGGACAGGGCAAGAAGCTTTCTTT. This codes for CASSIISGTGQEAFF.

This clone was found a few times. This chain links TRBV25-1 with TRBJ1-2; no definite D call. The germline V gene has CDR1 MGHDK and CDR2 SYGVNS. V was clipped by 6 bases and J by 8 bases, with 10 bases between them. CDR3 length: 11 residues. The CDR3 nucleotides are TGTGCCAGCAGCCCAGGAATAGGCTACACCTTC. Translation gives CASSPGIGYTF.

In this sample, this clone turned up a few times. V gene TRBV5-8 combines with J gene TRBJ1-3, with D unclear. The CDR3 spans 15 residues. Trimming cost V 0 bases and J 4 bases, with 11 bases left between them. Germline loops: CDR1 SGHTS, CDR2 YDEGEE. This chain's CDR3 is CASSLERDVGNTIYF. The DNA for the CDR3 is TGTGCCAGCAGCTTGGAACGTGACGTCGGAAACACCATATATTTT. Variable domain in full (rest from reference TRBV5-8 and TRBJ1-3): EAGVTQSPTHLIKTRGQQATLRCSPISGHTSVYWYQQALGLGLQFLLWYDEGEERNRGNFPPRFSGRQFPNYSSELNVNALELEDSALYLCASSLERDVGNTIYFGEGSWLTVV.

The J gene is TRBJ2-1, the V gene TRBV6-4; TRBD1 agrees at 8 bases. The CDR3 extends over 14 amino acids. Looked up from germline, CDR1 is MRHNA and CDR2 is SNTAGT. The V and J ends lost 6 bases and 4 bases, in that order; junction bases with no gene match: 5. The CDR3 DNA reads TGTGCCAGCAGCCCCGGGACAGGATACAATGAGCAGTTCTTC. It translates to CASSPGTGYNEQFF.

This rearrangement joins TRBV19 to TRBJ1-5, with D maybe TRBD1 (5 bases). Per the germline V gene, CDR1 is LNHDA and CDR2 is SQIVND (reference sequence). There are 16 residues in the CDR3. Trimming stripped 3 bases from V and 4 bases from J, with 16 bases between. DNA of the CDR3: TGTGCCAGTAGTATGCGGCGGACAAGGGTGAATCAGCCCCAGCATTTT. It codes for CASSMRRTRVNQPQHF.

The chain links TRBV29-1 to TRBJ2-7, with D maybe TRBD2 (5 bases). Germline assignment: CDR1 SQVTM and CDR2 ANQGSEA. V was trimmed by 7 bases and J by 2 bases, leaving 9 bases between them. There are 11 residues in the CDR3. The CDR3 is CSARETYEQYF. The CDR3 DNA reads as TGCAGCGCGAGGGAGACCTACGAGCAGTACTTC.

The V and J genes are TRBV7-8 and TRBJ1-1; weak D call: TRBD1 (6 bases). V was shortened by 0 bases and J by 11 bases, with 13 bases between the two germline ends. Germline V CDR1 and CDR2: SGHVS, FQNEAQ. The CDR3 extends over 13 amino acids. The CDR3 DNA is TGTGCCAGCAGCTTAGCTTTCAGGGGTGATGCTTTCTTT. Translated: CASSLAFRGDAFF.

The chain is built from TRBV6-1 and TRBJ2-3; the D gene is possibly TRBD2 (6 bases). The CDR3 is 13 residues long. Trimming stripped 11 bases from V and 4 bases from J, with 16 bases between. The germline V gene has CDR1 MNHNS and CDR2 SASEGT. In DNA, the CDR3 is TGTGCCGCTAGCGAGAGGCCCCCAGATACGCAGTATTTT. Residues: CAASERPPDTQYF.

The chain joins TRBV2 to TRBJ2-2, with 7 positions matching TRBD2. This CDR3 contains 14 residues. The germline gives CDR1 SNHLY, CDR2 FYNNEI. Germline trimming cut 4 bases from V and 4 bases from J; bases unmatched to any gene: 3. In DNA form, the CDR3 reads TGTGCCAGCAGTGCGGGGGGTCGCACCGGGGAGCTGTTTTTT. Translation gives CASSAGGRTGELFF.

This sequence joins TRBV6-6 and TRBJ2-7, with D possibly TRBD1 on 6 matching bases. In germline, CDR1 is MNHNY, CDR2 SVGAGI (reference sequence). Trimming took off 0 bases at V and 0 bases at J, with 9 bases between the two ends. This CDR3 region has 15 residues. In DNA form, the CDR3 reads TGTGCCAGCAGTTACTCAGAGGACAGCTCCTACGAGCAGTACTTC. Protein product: CASSYSEDSSYEQYF.

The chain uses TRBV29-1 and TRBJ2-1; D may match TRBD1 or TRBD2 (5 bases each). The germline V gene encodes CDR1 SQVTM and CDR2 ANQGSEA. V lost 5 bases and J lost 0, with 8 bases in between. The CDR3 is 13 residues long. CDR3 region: CSVRGLSYNEQFF. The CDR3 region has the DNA TGCAGCGTTCGGGGCCTCTCCTACAATGAGCAGTTCTTC.

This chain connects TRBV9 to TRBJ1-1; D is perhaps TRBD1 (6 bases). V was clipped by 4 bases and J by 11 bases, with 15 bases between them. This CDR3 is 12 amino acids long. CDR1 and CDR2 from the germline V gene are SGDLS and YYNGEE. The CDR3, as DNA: TGTGCCAGCAGCCCGAGACAGGCCCGCGCTTTCTTT. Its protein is CASSPRQARAFF. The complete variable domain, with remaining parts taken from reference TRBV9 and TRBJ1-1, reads DSGVTQTPKHLITATGQRVTLRCSPRSGDLSVYWYQQSLDQGLQFLIQYYNGEERAKGNILERFSAQQFPDLHSELNLSSLELGDSALYFCASSPRQARAFFGQGTRLTVV.

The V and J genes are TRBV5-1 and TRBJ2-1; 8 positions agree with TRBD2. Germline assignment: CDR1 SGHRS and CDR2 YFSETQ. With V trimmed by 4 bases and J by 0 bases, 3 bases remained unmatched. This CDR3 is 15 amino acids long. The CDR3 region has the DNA TGCGCCAGCAGCCAGCGGGAGAGCTCCTACAATGAGCAGTTCTTC. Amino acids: CASSQRESSYNEQFF. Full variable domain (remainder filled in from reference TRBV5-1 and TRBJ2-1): KAGVTQTPRYLIKTRGQQVTLSCSPISGHRSVSWYQQTPGQGLQFLFEYFSETQRNKGNFPGRFSGRQFSNSRSEMNVSTLELGDSALYLCASSQRESSYNEQFFGPGTRLTVL.

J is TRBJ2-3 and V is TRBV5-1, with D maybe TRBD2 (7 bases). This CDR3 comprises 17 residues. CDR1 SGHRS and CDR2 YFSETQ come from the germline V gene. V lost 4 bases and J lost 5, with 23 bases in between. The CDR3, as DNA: TGCGCCAGCAGCCCCGATCTGCCTGTGGGAGGGGGAGATACGCAGTATTTT. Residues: CASSPDLPVGGGDTQYF.

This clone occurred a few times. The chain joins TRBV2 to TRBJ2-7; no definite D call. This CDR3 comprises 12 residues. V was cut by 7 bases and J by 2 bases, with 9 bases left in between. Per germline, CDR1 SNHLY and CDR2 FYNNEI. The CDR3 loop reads CASKVGAYEQYF. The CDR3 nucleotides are TGTGCCAGCAAAGTAGGTGCCTACGAGCAGTACTTC.

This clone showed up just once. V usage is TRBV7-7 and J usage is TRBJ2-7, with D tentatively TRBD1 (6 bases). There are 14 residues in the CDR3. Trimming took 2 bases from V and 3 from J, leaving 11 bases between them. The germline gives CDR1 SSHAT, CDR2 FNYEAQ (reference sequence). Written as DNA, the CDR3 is TGTGCCAGCAGCTTAAGGACAGACGGCTACGAGCAGTACTTC. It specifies CASSLRTDGYEQYF.

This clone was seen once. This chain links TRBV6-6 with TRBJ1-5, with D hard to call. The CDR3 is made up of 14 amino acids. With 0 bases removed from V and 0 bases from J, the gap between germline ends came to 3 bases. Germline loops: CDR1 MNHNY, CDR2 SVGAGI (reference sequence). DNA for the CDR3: TGTGCCAGCAGTTACTCAACTAGCAATCAGCCCCAGCATTTT. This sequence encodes CASSYSTSNQPQHF.

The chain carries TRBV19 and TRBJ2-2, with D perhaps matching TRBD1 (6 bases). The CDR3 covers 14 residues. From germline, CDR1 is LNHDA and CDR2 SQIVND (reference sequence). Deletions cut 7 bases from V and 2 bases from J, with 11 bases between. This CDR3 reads CASKVRGNTGELFF. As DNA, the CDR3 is TGTGCCAGTAAGGTCAGGGGAAACACCGGGGAGCTGTTTTTT. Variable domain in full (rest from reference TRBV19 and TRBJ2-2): DGGITQSPKYLFRKEGQNVTLSCEQNLNHDAMYWYRQDPGQGLRLIYYSQIVNDFQKGDIAEGYSVSREKKESFPLTVTSAQKNPTAFYLCASKVRGNTGELFFGEGSRLTVL.

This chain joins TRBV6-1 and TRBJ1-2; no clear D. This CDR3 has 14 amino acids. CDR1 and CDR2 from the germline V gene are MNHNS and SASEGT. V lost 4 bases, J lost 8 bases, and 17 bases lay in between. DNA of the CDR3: TGTGCCAGCAGTGGAAGCGTTAGTACGGGAGGCTACACCTTC. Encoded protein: CASSGSVSTGGYTF.

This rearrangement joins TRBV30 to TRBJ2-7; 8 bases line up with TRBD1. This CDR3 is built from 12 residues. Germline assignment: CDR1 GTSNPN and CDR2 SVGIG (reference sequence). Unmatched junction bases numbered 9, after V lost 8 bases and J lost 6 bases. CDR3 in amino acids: CARGTGSPEQYF. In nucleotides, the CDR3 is TGTGCCAGAGGGACAGGATCCCCCGAGCAGTACTTC.

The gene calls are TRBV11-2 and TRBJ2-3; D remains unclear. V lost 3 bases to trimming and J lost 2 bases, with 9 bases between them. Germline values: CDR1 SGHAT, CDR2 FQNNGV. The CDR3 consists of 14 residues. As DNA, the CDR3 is TGTGCCAGCAGCTTCGGCAGTCACACAGATACGCAGTATTTT. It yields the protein CASSFGSHTDTQYF.

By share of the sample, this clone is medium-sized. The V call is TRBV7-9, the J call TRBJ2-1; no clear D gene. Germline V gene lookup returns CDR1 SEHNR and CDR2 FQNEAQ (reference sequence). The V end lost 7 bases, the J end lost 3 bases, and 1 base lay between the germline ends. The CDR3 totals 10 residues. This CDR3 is CASNYNEQFF. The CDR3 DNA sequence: TGTGCCAGCAACTACAATGAGCAGTTCTTC. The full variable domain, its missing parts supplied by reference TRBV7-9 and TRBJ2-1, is DTGVSQNPRHKITKRGQNVTFRCDPISEHNRLYWYRQTLGQGPEFLTYFQNEAQLEKSRLLSDRFSAERPKGSFSTLEIQRTEQGDSAMYLCASNYNEQFFGPGTRLTVL.

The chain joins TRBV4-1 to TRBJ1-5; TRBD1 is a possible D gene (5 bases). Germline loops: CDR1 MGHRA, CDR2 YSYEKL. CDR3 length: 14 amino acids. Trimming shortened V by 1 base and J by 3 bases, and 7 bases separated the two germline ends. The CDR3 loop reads CASSQGQSNQPQHF. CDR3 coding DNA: TGCGCCAGCAGCCAAGGACAGTCCAATCAGCCCCAGCATTTT.